This is a list of T cell receptor beta chains from one sample in a study of PD-L1 blockade in urothelial cancer. Assay used: immunoSEQ multiplex PCR; TCRdb lists only in-frame clones, some missing. The repertoire holds about 45,000 clones, with about 88% as singletons. The source was PBMCs, collected around atezolizumab (anti-PD-L1) treatment. The receptor set was obtained from a donor at least 40 years old with urothelial cancer. Both conserved end residues are part of each CDR3. Fields, in order: D gene, J gene, CDR3 length, clone size, V gene, CDR3 DNA, CDR3 protein. A D gene is named only where the DNA matches it firmly. Rows may omit the clone size; those that give it use once, few, many or a size class.

D gene: TRBD2
J gene: TRBJ2-1
CDR3 length: 14
clone size: .
V gene: TRBV7-3
CDR3 DNA: TGTGCCAGCAGCAGACTAGCGGGACGGGGTGAGCAGTTCTTC
CDR3 protein: CASSRLAGRGEQFF

D gene: TRBD1
J gene: TRBJ1-2
CDR3 length: 15
clone size: .
V gene: TRBV7-2
CDR3 DNA: TGTGCCAGCAGCCCGCGGACAGGGGTTGTCTATGGCTACACCTTC
CDR3 protein: CASSPRTGVVYGYTF

D gene: .
J gene: TRBJ2-7
CDR3 length: 14
clone size: .
V gene: TRBV7-8
CDR3 DNA: TGTGCCAGCAGCTCCCGTAGGAGCTCCTACGAGCAGTACTTC
CDR3 protein: CASSSRRSSYEQYF

D gene: TRBD1
J gene: TRBJ1-1
CDR3 length: 13
clone size: .
V gene: TRBV6-1
CDR3 DNA: TGTGCCGTCAGGGGGCAGGTGGAAACTGAAGCTTTCTTT
CDR3 protein: CAVRGQVETEAFF

D gene: .
J gene: TRBJ2-2
CDR3 length: 14
clone size: .
V gene: TRBV9
CDR3 DNA: TGTGCCAGCGCCTGGGGGAGGGGGACGGGGGAGCTGTTTTTT
CDR3 protein: CASAWGRGTGELFF

D gene: TRBD1
J gene: TRBJ1-2
CDR3 length: 15
clone size: .
V gene: TRBV5-1
CDR3 DNA: TGCGCCAGCAGCTTGGGCAGGGGGCCCGTCTATGGCTACACCTTC
CDR3 protein: CASSLGRGPVYGYTF

D gene: TRBD1
J gene: TRBJ2-1
CDR3 length: 15
clone size: .
V gene: TRBV11-3
CDR3 DNA: TGTGCCAGCAGCCCGGGACAGGGATCTTACAATGAGCAGTTCTTC
CDR3 protein: CASSPGQGSYNEQFF

D gene: .
J gene: TRBJ2-7
CDR3 length: 13
clone size: .
V gene: TRBV6-5
CDR3 DNA: TGTGCCAGCAGGAGCGACAGTACCTACGAGCAGTACTTC
CDR3 protein: CASRSDSTYEQYF

D gene: TRBD2
J gene: TRBJ2-2
CDR3 length: 15
clone size: .
V gene: TRBV7-6
CDR3 DNA: TGTGCCAGCAGCTTAGCGGGACTAGCTTCCGGGGAGCTGTTTTTT
CDR3 protein: CASSLAGLASGELFF

D gene: .
J gene: TRBJ1-1
CDR3 length: 17
clone size: .
V gene: TRBV5-1
CDR3 DNA: TGCGCCAGCACCCCAGGTGGCGGGGGCGCAAGGTACACTGAAGCTTTCTTT
CDR3 protein: CASTPGGGGARYTEAFF

D gene: .
J gene: TRBJ1-2
CDR3 length: 12
clone size: once
V gene: TRBV6-5
CDR3 DNA: TGTGCCAGCAGTTACTCGACGGGTGGCTACACCTTC
CDR3 protein: CASSYSTGGYTF

D gene: .
J gene: TRBJ1-1
CDR3 length: 15
clone size: .
V gene: TRBV5-1
CDR3 DNA: TGCGCCAGCAGCCTGGTGGGGAGCATGAACACTGAAGCTTTCTTT
CDR3 protein: CASSLVGSMNTEAFF

D gene: TRBD2
J gene: TRBJ2-1
CDR3 length: 14
clone size: .
V gene: TRBV29-1
CDR3 DNA: TGCAGCGCCGGGCCGCGGGAGCGCGTCAATGAGCAGTTCTTC
CDR3 protein: CSAGPRERVNEQFF

D gene: .
J gene: TRBJ1-1
CDR3 length: 15
clone size: .
V gene: TRBV28
CDR3 DNA: TGTGCCAGCACCCCCTCCGGACACCTGAACACTGAAGCTTTCTTT
CDR3 protein: CASTPSGHLNTEAFF

D gene: .
J gene: TRBJ2-1
CDR3 length: 18
clone size: .
V gene: TRBV11-1
CDR3 DNA: TGTGCCAGCAGCTTGCACGGCGGCGGGAACTCCCTGGTCTATGAGCAGTTCTTC
CDR3 protein: CASSLHGGGNSLVYEQFF

D gene: .
J gene: TRBJ1-1
CDR3 length: 13
clone size: .
V gene: TRBV11-1
CDR3 DNA: TGTGCCAGCAGCTGGGGGGAAGGCGGTGAAGCTTTCTTT
CDR3 protein: CASSWGEGGEAFF

D gene: TRBD1
J gene: TRBJ2-7
CDR3 length: 14
clone size: .
V gene: TRBV29-1
CDR3 DNA: TGCAGCGCCCGGGACAGGGGAAAGAAATACGAGCAGTACTTC
CDR3 protein: CSARDRGKKYEQYF

D gene: TRBD1
J gene: TRBJ2-7
CDR3 length: 14
clone size: .
V gene: TRBV6-4
CDR3 DNA: TGTGCCAGCACCTCCCGGGACAGGGACTACGAGCAGTACTTC
CDR3 protein: CASTSRDRDYEQYF